This T cell receptor beta chain came from a study of beta chain features in type 1 diabetes. Germline V gene sequence: CDR1 SGHAT, CDR2 FQNNGV. This CDR3 has 17 residues. V lost 1 base to trimming and J lost 7 bases; unmatched junction nucleotides: 15. The entirety of the isolated RNA underwent reverse transcription, so expressed TCRB transcripts were sequenced. Measured with immunoSEQ multiplex PCR; TCRdb has only the in-frame clones, and not every one. The repertoire holds roughly 230,000 clones, with roughly a tenth as singletons. Study results and limitations: The study found moderately but significantly shorter TCRB CDR3s in all four CD4+ subsets of Type 1 diabetes patients.

In this sample, this clone turned up a few times. The antigen remains undetermined. This TCR was recovered from a young man with type 1 diabetes. The material sequenced was naive CD4+ T cells from blood. The rearrangement links TRBV11-2 to TRBJ2-7; 8 bases are a match to TRBD2. Here the CDR3 reads CASSLVFLGTRQREQYF. CDR3 DNA sequence: TGTGCCAGCAGCTTAGTTTTTCTCGGGACTAGGCAACGTGAGCAGTACTTC.